This entry features one T cell receptor beta chain sequence. This specimen belongs to a study of shared T cell receptors in the human thymus. Clones were read by immunoSEQ multiplex PCR, and TCRdb kept only the in-frame ones, dropping some. The table has more than 550,000 clones, around 85% seen once. The same sample was also used in a study of human thymus T cells. That report notes: Congenital heart defects were the reason for the corrective surgery that the donors, healthy Finnish infants, were having. Resections from corrective heart surgery supplied the thymus tissue. Thymic and blood repertoires appeared to display a bias in their usage of V and J genes. Related work found strong thymic repertoire overlap between unrelated individuals.

What was sequenced was thymocytes. The sequence derives from a girl under three years old with a congenital heart defect.

In nucleotides, the CDR3 is TGTGCCAGCAGCTTAGAAAATAGCGGGGGCCATCAGGGGACCCAGTACTTC. It encodes CASSLENSGGHQGTQYF. The chain couples TRBV7-2 to TRBJ2-5, with 9 bases identical to TRBD2. The CDR3 totals 17 residues. J was trimmed by 7 bases and V by 1 base; bases with no gene match: 13. CDR1 is SGHTA, CDR2 FQGNSA, per germline. Together with reference TRBV7-2 and TRBJ2-5, the CDR3 gives the full variable domain: GAGVSQSPSNKVTEKGKDVELRCDPISGHTALYWYRQSLGQGLEFLIYFQGNSAPDKSGLPSDRFSAERTGGSVSTLTIQRTQQEDSAVYLCASSLENSGGHQGTQYFGPGTRLLVL.